Listed below are T cell receptor beta chains from one sample, sequenced in a study of blood T cells in healthy people across ages. TCRdb redid the calling of the 5' RACE reads with MiXCR, one entry per CDR3 protein. Of 1.5 million to 2 million distinct CDR3 sequences in the sample, roughly 30% were seen once. The sequencing input was blood. Receptors were obtained from a woman aged 25 to 39 in good health. Both conserved end residues are part of each CDR3. Fields, in order: clone size, V gene, D gene, J gene, CDR3 DNA, CDR3 protein. A D gene is named only where the DNA matches it firmly. Some rows mark clone size as missing; the rest say once, few, many or name a class of expanded clone.

NA	TRBV2	NA	TRBJ2-1	TGTGCCAGCACACGGGGCTGGAATGAGCAGTTCTTC	CASTRGWNEQFF
NA	TRBV10-2	NA	TRBJ2-5	TGCGCCGTCCGGGACCCTCCGGGGGAGACCCAGTACTTC	CAVRDPPGETQYF
NA	TRBV7-2	TRBD2	TRBJ2-1	TGTGCCAGCAGCTTAACGGCGGGGGGGCTTAATGAGCAGTTCTTC	CASSLTAGGLNEQFF
NA	TRBV4-2	NA	TRBJ2-3	TGTGCCAGCAGCCAGGTCCTTCAGGATACGCAGTATTTT	CASSQVLQDTQYF
NA	TRBV12-3/TRBV12-4	NA	TRBJ2-7	TGTGCCAGCAGTTTAACTCAAGAGCAGTACTTC	CASSLTQEQYF
many	TRBV7-9	NA	TRBJ2-7	TGTGCCAGCAGCTTAGCTGGACCCGTCTACGAGCAGTACTTC	CASSLAGPVYEQYF
few	TRBV20-1	TRBD1	TRBJ2-2	TGCAGTGCTAGAATTACAGGGGTGAAGGAGCTGTTTTTT	CSARITGVKELFF
NA	TRBV7-8	TRBD2	TRBJ2-1	TGTGCCAGCAGCTTAAGGACTAGCGGGAGTGCTGAGCAGTTCTTC	CASSLRTSGSAEQFF
NA	TRBV5-1	TRBD2	TRBJ2-3	TGCGCCAGCAGCACCTCTAGCGGGGGGGTGACAGATACGCAGTATTTT	CASSTSSGGVTDTQYF
NA	TRBV20-1	TRBD2	TRBJ2-3	TGCAGTGCCATCCGGACTAGCGGGTTCACAGATACGCAGTATTTT	CSAIRTSGFTDTQYF
once	TRBV14	NA	TRBJ1-2	TGTGCCAGCAGCCAAACGAGCAGGGCGGCCTATGGCTACACCTTC	CASSQTSRAAYGYTF
few	TRBV10-3	TRBD1	TRBJ1-6	TGTGCCATCAGTGGACGGGACAGGGAATCGCCGTCCTATAATTCACCCCTCCACTTT	CAISGRDRESPSYNSPLHF
NA	TRBV27	TRBD1	TRBJ2-4	TGTGCCAGCAGGGGCAGACAGGGGCCCGTAGCCAAAAACATTCAGTACTTC	CASRGRQGPVAKNIQYF
few	TRBV20-1	NA	TRBJ1-2	TGCAGTGCTAGAGGGCCGACGGGAGGCTACACCTTC	CSARGPTGGYTF
many	TRBV5-1	NA	TRBJ2-4	TGCGCCAGCAGCTTGATAGGGAGGACAATAGCCAAAAACATTCAGTACTTC	CASSLIGRTIAKNIQYF
NA	TRBV20-1	NA	TRBJ2-1	TGCAGTGCTGGCGGGCAGCCCTACAATGAGCAGTTCTTC	CSAGGQPYNEQFF
few	TRBV14	NA	TRBJ2-5	TGTGCCAGCAGCAGGAACAGGGAGAGGGAGACCCAGTACTTC	CASSRNRERETQYF
many	TRBV15	NA	TRBJ2-1	TGTGCCACCAGCAGACCCTACAATGAGCAGTTCTTC	CATSRPYNEQFF
NA	TRBV15	NA	TRBJ1-6	TGTGCCACCAGCGGAGGGGTGGCCTATAATTCACCCCTCCACTTT	CATSGGVAYNSPLHF
NA	TRBV20-1	NA	TRBJ2-2	TGCAGTGCTGCGACGGGGTCGAACACCGGGGAGCTGTTTTTT	CSAATGSNTGELFF
few	TRBV3-1	NA	TRBJ2-5	TGTGCCAGCAGCCAAGAATGGTATCTTCCGGCCCAGTACTTC	CASSQEWYLPAQYF
few	TRBV6-5	TRBD2	TRBJ2-1	TGTGCCAGCAGTTACGTAAATTCAGGACTAGCGGGAGACAATGAGCAGTTCTTC	CASSYVNSGLAGDNEQFF
NA	TRBV5-1	NA	TRBJ2-1	TGCGCCAGCAGCCCGGGACGGCCCCAACTAGGCTCCTACAATGAGCAGTTCTTC	CASSPGRPQLGSYNEQFF
NA	TRBV28	TRBD2	TRBJ2-6	TGTGCCAGCAGACCCGGGTGGCTAGCGGGGGTGGACTCTGGGGCCAACGTCCTGACTTTC	CASRPGWLAGVDSGANVLTF
many	TRBV28	NA	TRBJ1-2	TGTGCCAGCAAGGGTGCTAACTATGGCTACACCTTC	CASKGANYGYTF
NA	TRBV20-1	TRBD2	TRBJ2-5	TGCAGTGCTCCACAAAGCGGGACTCTACAAGAGACCCAGTACTTC	CSAPQSGTLQETQYF
NA	TRBV6-5	NA	TRBJ1-1	TGTGCCAGCAGCCGCGCATCCGCGGGCACTGAAGCTTTCTTT	CASSRASAGTEAFF
NA	TRBV4-2	TRBD1	TRBJ1-5	TGTGCCAGCAGCCAAGTGGGACAGCTTAAAAATCAGCCCCAGCATTTT	CASSQVGQLKNQPQHF
few	TRBV3-1	NA	TRBJ1-3	TGTGCCAGCAGCCAAGATCCCAGAAGATCTGGAAACACCATATATTTT	CASSQDPRRSGNTIYF
many	TRBV12-3/TRBV12-4	NA	TRBJ2-7	TGTGCCAGCAGCCGGGGGCCCCTCGAGCAGTACTTC	CASSRGPLEQYF
NA	TRBV2	TRBD1	TRBJ2-2	TGTGCCAGCAGCCAACAGGGGACGAACACCGGGGAGCTGTTTTTT	CASSQQGTNTGELFF
many	TRBV7-9	NA	TRBJ2-1	TGTGCCAGCAGCTCACACCACAATGAGCAGTTCTTC	CASSSHHNEQFF
NA	TRBV2	NA	TRBJ1-5	TGTGCCAGCAGTGTGGGAGGATATAGCAATCAGCCCCAGCATTTT	CASSVGGYSNQPQHF
NA	TRBV15	TRBD2	TRBJ2-1	TGTGCCACCAGCAGTCAAGCTAGCGGGATTGACAATGAGCAGTTCTTC	CATSSQASGIDNEQFF
many	TRBV20-1	NA	TRBJ2-3	TGCAGTGCTAGAGAAAAAGATACGCAGTATTTT	CSAREKDTQYF
many	TRBV12-3/TRBV12-4	NA	TRBJ2-1	TGTGCCAGCAGTTTAGGGGGCTTATACAATGAGCAGTTCTTC	CASSLGGLYNEQFF
few	TRBV7-2	TRBD2	TRBJ2-7	TGTGCCAGCAGCTTCAATTGGCTAGCGGGAGTCGAGCAGTACTTC	CASSFNWLAGVEQYF
NA	TRBV18	NA	TRBJ1-1	TGTGCCGGCTCACCACGAGGGGACACTGAAGCTTTCTTT	CAGSPRGDTEAFF
NA	TRBV7-2	TRBD1	TRBJ2-5	TGTGCCAGCAGCGCGGACAGGGACGAGACCCAGTACTTC	CASSADRDETQYF
many	TRBV6-5	TRBD1	TRBJ1-3	TGTGCCAGCCGGGACAGTTCTGGAAACACCATATATTTT	CASRDSSGNTIYF
once	TRBV2	NA	TRBJ2-5	TGTGCCAGGTGCGGTGCCGGGAAAGAGACCCAGTACTTC	CARCGAGKETQYF
NA	TRBV12-3/TRBV12-4	NA	TRBJ2-3	TGTGCCAGCAGTTTAGCGCCCCTAAACACAGATACGCAGTATTTT	CASSLAPLNTDTQYF
NA	TRBV7-9	NA	TRBJ1-2	TGTGCCAGCAGCTCTAGCCCGGGCAGGGGAGACTCTAACTATGGCTACACCTTC	CASSSSPGRGDSNYGYTF
NA	TRBV3-1	TRBD2	TRBJ2-1	TGTGCCAGCAGCCCCGAGGCGACTAGCGGTGGGTATGAGCAGTTCTTC	CASSPEATSGGYEQFF
few	TRBV6-2/TRBV6-3	NA	TRBJ1-5	TGTGCCAGCAGTTTCGGGACGGCACAGCCCCAGCATTTT	CASSFGTAQPQHF
NA	TRBV3-1	TRBD1	TRBJ2-2	TGTGCCAGCAGAGGGACAGGGTACACCGGGGAGCTGTTTTTT	CASRGTGYTGELFF
few	TRBV7-9	NA	TRBJ1-2	TGTGCCAGCAGCCCTATTACAGGAGAAACCATAATCTTTTCTAACTATGGCTACACCTTC	CASSPITGETIIFSNYGYTF
NA	TRBV20-1	NA	TRBJ2-7	TGCAGTGCCCAAGATACTAGGAGCTCCTACGAGCAGTACTTC	CSAQDTRSSYEQYF
few	TRBV7-2	NA	TRBJ2-3	TGTGCCAGCAGCGAGCAGGTGGGCACAGATACGCAGTATTTT	CASSEQVGTDTQYF
NA	TRBV2	NA	TRBJ1-5	TGTGCCAGCCGGATAGGGCTAGCTCAGCCCCAGCATTTT	CASRIGLAQPQHF
few	TRBV7-8	TRBD1	TRBJ2-5	TGTGCCAGCACCTTCACCGGGACAGGGAAATCGGAGACCCAGTACTTC	CASTFTGTGKSETQYF